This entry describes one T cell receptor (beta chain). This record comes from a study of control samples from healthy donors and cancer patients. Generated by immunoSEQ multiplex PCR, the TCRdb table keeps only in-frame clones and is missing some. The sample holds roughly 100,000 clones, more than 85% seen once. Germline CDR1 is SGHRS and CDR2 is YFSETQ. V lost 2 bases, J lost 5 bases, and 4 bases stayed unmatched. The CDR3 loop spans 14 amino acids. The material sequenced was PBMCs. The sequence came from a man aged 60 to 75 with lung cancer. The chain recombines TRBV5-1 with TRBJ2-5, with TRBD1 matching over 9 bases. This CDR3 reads CASSLQDRGETQYF. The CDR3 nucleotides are TGCGCCAGCAGCTTACAGGACAGGGGCGAGACCCAGTACTTC.